Sequencing of this T cell receptor beta chain was carried out in a study of CD8 T cells in Susac syndrome. Per germline, CDR1 LGHDT and CDR2 YNNKEL (reference sequence). This CDR3 is 15 amino acids long. V dropped 1 base and J dropped 5 bases, with 12 bases sitting between them. A quantity of roughly 0.5 to 1 ug RNA underwent reverse transcription using random hexamers. TCRdb reprocessed the immunoSEQ multiplex PCR reads with MiXCR, giving one entry per CDR3 protein. The sample contains about 200,000 distinct CDR3 sequences, 90% to 95% of which appear only once. The sequenced sample consisted of CD4+ T cells from PBMCs. The clonotype comes from a human donor in good health. The chain is built from TRBV3-1 and TRBJ2-1; perhaps D is TRBD1 or TRBD2 (5 bases each). For the CDR3, the DNA is TGTGCCAGCAGCCAAGCCGGGACGGAGAACAATGAGCAGTTCTTC. This codes for CASSQAGTENNEQFF.